The 20 T cell receptor beta chains below were found in one sample sequenced in a study of OX40 agonist ivuxolimab in advanced cancers. Sequencing was performed with immunoSEQ multiplex PCR; in TCRdb, only in-frame clones are kept and a portion is missing. The repertoire holds approximately 40,000 clones, with under 90% as singletons. The sequencing here drew on CD4+ or CD8+ T cells sorted from blood, taken in a trial of the OX40 agonist ivuxolimab. These receptors were collected from an adult with an advanced solid tumor such as melanoma, head and neck, liver or kidney cancer.

The chain combines TRBV20-1 with TRBJ1-1; D not certain. Germline V gene data show CDR1 as DFQATT and CDR2 as SNEGSKA (reference sequence). This CDR3 is built from 11 residues. The CDR3, as DNA: TGCAGCGGTCGAAGGAACACTGAAGCTTTCTTT. This encodes CSGRRNTEAFF.

This clone appeared a few times. This chain joins TRBV7-9 and TRBJ1-1, with 7 bases matching TRBD1. Germline lookup yields CDR1 SEHNR and CDR2 FQNEAQ (reference sequence). The CDR3 length is 14 residues. After removal of 4 bases from V and 11 bases from J, the junction contained 13 bases not matched to a gene. The CDR3 bases are TGTGCCAGCAGCTCCTTCCGGGACAGCCTTTGGGCTTTCTTT. It encodes CASSSFRDSLWAFF.

The V call is TRBV18, the J call TRBJ1-1; 7 bases line up with TRBD1. The V segment lost 6 bases and the J segment 12 bases; nucleotides outside the gene matches: 10. This CDR3 has 12 residues. Germline loops: CDR1 KGHSH, CDR2 LQKENI. Here the CDR3 reads CASSLGQAGPFF. DNA of the CDR3: TGTGCCAGCTCCCTCGGACAGGCGGGACCTTTCTTT. The full variable domain, its missing parts supplied by reference TRBV18 and TRBJ1-1, is NAGVMQNPRHLVRRRGQEARLRCSPMKGHSHVYWYRQLPEEGLKFMVYLQKENIIDESGMPKERFSAEFPKEGPSILRIQQVVRGDSAAYFCASSLGQAGPFFGQGTRLTVV.

V is TRBV15 and J is TRBJ1-1; 9 bases agree with TRBD1. Trimming cost V 3 bases and J 10 bases; bases outside gene matches: 9. Germline V gene lookup returns CDR1 LNHNV and CDR2 YYDKDF (reference sequence). The CDR3 covers 14 residues. The CDR3 is CATSSFGTGFGAFF. For the CDR3, the DNA is TGTGCCACCAGCAGCTTCGGGACAGGGTTTGGAGCTTTCTTT.

Notes on this clone: At one end, the junction sequence differs from germline, possibly due to a read error. The chain is built from TRBV7-7 and TRBJ2-5; 8 nucleotides match TRBD1. In germline, CDR1 is SSHAT, CDR2 FNYEAQ (reference sequence). The CDR3 extends over 16 amino acids. The CDR3 DNA reads TGTGCTAGCAGCTTAGGACAGGGTGGGCCAGAAGAGACCCAGTACTTC. It codes for CASSLGQGGPEETQYF.

The J gene is TRBJ1-5, the V gene TRBV15, with 7 bases fitting TRBD1. The V gene end was trimmed by 3 bases and the J gene end by 0 bases; junction bases not matched to a gene: 5. The germline gives CDR1 LNHNV, CDR2 YYDKDF (reference sequence). The CDR3 loop spans 16 amino acids. CDR3 amino acids: CATSSGTVNSNQPQHF. The CDR3 bases are TGTGCCACCAGCAGCGGGACAGTTAATAGCAATCAGCCCCAGCATTTT.

The rearrangement links TRBV5-1 to TRBJ2-5, with D perhaps TRBD2 (5 bases). The V gene's germline CDR1 is SGHRS and CDR2 YFSETQ. CDR3 length equals 15 residues. Trimming shortened V by 4 bases and J by 1 base, and 14 bases separated the two germline ends. The CDR3 DNA is TGCGCCAGCAGCAAAAGAGCTAGCTTCCAAGAGACCCAGTACTTC. Amino acid sequence: CASSKRASFQETQYF. Variable domain in full (rest from reference TRBV5-1 and TRBJ2-5): KAGVTQTPRYLIKTRGQQVTLSCSPISGHRSVSWYQQTPGQGLQFLFEYFSETQRNKGNFPGRFSGRQFSNSRSEMNVSTLELGDSALYLCASSKRASFQETQYFGPGTRLLVL.

The J gene is TRBJ1-1, the V gene TRBV6-6; 7 bases align to TRBD1. The CDR3 has 14 amino acids. The V gene's germline CDR1 is MNHNY and CDR2 SVGAGI (reference sequence). V was pared by 7 bases and J by 3 bases, with 8 bases of the junction left unmatched. The CDR3 protein is CASKRQGRDTEAFF. The CDR3 DNA sequence: TGTGCCAGCAAGAGACAGGGTCGCGACACTGAAGCTTTCTTT.

A single count supports this clone. The genes are TRBV6-5 and TRBJ2-7; D is undetermined. V lost 6 bases and J 0 bases, leaving 9 bases between the germline ends. Germline values: CDR1 MNHEY, CDR2 SVGAGI. This CDR3 spans 13 amino acids. The CDR3 reads CASRQALSYEQYF. Here the CDR3 DNA reads TGTGCCAGCAGACAAGCCCTCTCCTACGAGCAGTACTTC.

CDR3 region: CASSTGTDTQYF. The CDR3 coding sequence is TGTGCCAGCAGTACAGGGACAGATACGCAGTATTTT. This chain joins TRBV27 and TRBJ2-3, with a tentative D call TRBD1 (6 bases). The V gene lost 5 bases and the J gene lost 3 bases, with 6 bases spanning the gap. Germline CDR1 MNHEY, CDR2 SMNVEV (reference sequence). This CDR3 spans 12 amino acids.

The V gene is TRBV6-5, the J gene TRBJ2-1; no clear D. V dropped 4 bases and J dropped 7 bases, with 8 bases sitting between them. This CDR3 is built from 12 residues. Germline lookup yields CDR1 MNHEY and CDR2 SVGAGI. The CDR3 reads CASSSIHNEQFF. The CDR3 DNA reads as TGTGCCAGCAGTTCGATCCATAATGAGCAGTTCTTC.

J is TRBJ2-1 and V is TRBV15, with 12 bases aligning to TRBD2. This CDR3 is 15 amino acids long. V trimming: 5 bases; J trimming: 4 bases; junction bases outside the gene matches: 3. CDR1 is LNHNV, CDR2 YYDKDF, per germline (reference sequence). The CDR3 DNA sequence: TGTGCCACCAGCGGGCTAGCGGGAGGGTACAATGAGCAGTTCTTC. Protein product: CATSGLAGGYNEQFF.

This clone has ten or more counts. The chain has TRBV5-1 and TRBJ2-5, with TRBD2 identical over 7 bases. Unmatched junction bases numbered 7, after V lost 0 bases and J lost 5 bases. CDR3 size: 15 residues. CDR1 SGHRS and CDR2 YFSETQ come from the germline V gene. The DNA of the CDR3 is TGCGCCAGCAGCTTGGAGATCGGACTAGGGGAGACCCAGTACTTC. Its translation: CASSLEIGLGETQYF.

The rearrangement links TRBV30 to TRBJ1-4; D call uncertain. The CDR3 runs 11 residues. Between the trimmed V and J ends, which lost 3 bases and 6 bases, there was a span of 5 bases. Per the germline V gene, CDR1 is GTSNPN and CDR2 is SVGIG (reference sequence). In DNA, the CDR3 is TGTGCCTGGAGCTTGGATGAAAAACTGTTTTTT. Residues: CAWSLDEKLFF.

The chain employs TRBV19 and TRBJ2-2; TRBD2 might be the D (5 bases). V lost 5 bases, J lost 5 bases, and 18 bases lay in between. The germline V gene has CDR1 LNHDA and CDR2 SQIVND (reference sequence). There are 16 residues in the CDR3. CDR3 sequence reads: CASSREGRGVTGELFF. Here the CDR3 DNA reads TGTGCCAGTAGTCGGGAAGGACGGGGAGTAACCGGGGAGCTGTTTTTT.

V gene TRBV27 combines with J gene TRBJ1-1; D gene uncertain. In germline, CDR1 is MNHEY, CDR2 SMNVEV (reference sequence). This CDR3 has 13 residues. The V end lost 3 bases, the J end lost 1 base, and 6 bases lay between the germline ends. CDR3 nucleotides: TGTGCCAGCAGTTTGCTGAGGAACACTGAAGCTTTCTTT. Protein: CASSLLRNTEAFF.

The J gene is TRBJ2-4, the V gene TRBV9; 9 positions agree with TRBD1. This CDR3 is built from 16 residues. CDR1 is SGDLS and CDR2 is YYNGEE in the germline V gene. V shed 4 bases and J 0 bases; nucleotides not matched to a gene: 5. The DNA of the CDR3 is TGTGCCAGCAGCCGGACAGGGGCCTTAGCCAAAAACATTCAGTACTTC. This translates into CASSRTGALAKNIQYF.

This clone came up a few times. The J gene is TRBJ2-2, the V gene TRBV5-1; the D gene is possibly TRBD2 (5 bases). Between the trimmed V and J ends, which lost 3 bases and 5 bases, there was a span of 11 bases. The CDR3 consists of 14 residues. Germline CDR1 reads SGHRS; CDR2 reads YFSETQ. CDR3 nucleotides: TGCGCCAGCAGCTCCACTCCGGGGACCGGGGAGCTGTTTTTT. It is translated as CASSSTPGTGELFF.

The chain uses TRBV28 and TRBJ2-5, with TRBD1 as a possible D gene (6 bases). The germline V and J ends were trimmed by 3 bases and 5 bases, with 19 bases remaining between them. The CDR3 has 16 residues. Germline loops: CDR1 MDHEN, CDR2 SYDVKM. The CDR3 DNA sequence: TGTGCCAGCAGTTTGGGCAGGGGAGCCAGTCAGGAGACCCAGTACTTC. Translated: CASSLGRGASQETQYF.

The chain has TRBV6-6 and TRBJ2-7; D might be TRBD2 (5 bases). V was clipped by 2 bases and J by 4 bases, with 12 bases between them. The CDR3 is 14 residues long. The V gene's germline CDR1 is MNHNY and CDR2 SVGAGI (reference sequence). CDR3 sequence reads: CASSYAGGRYEQYF. For the CDR3, the DNA is TGTGCCAGCAGTTACGCGGGCGGCCGGTACGAGCAGTACTTC.